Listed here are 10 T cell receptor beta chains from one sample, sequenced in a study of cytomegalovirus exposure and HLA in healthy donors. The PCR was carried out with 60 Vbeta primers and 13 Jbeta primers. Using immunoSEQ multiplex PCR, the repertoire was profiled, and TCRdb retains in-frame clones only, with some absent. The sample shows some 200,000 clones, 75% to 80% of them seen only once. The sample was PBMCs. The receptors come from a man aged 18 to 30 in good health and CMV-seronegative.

CDR3 region: CASSTHTGTPRRPGANVLTF. CDR3 DNA sequence: TGTGCCAGTAGCACACATACCGGGACACCTAGACGGCCTGGGGCCAACGTCCTGACTTTC. The chain joins TRBV19 to TRBJ2-6; D perhaps matches TRBD1 (6 bases). In germline, CDR1 is LNHDA, CDR2 SQIVND (reference sequence). The V end lost 6 bases, the J end lost 2 bases, and 26 bases lay between the germline ends. The length of the CDR3 is 20 residues.

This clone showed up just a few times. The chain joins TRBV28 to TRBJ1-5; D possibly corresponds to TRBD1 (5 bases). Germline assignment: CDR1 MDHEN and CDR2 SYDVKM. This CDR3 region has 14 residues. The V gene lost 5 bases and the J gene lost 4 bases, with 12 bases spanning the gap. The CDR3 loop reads CASSRTSGNQPQHF. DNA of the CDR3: TGTGCCAGCAGTCGGACATCTGGGAATCAGCCCCAGCATTTT.

As DNA, the CDR3 is TGCAGCGTTGAACCTCCCACAGATACGCAGTATTTT. Encoded protein: CSVEPPTDTQYF. The rearrangement joins TRBV29-1 to TRBJ2-3; no clear D. Germline assignment: CDR1 SQVTM and CDR2 ANQGSEA. The V end was cut by 2 bases, the J end by 2 bases, with 5 bases between. The CDR3 has 12 residues.

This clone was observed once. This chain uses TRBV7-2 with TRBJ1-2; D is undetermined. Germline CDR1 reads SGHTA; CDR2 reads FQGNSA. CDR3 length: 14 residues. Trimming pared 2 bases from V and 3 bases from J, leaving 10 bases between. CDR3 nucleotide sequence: TGTGCCAGCAGCTTACCAGTTACCTACTATGGCTACACCTTC. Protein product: CASSLPVTYYGYTF.

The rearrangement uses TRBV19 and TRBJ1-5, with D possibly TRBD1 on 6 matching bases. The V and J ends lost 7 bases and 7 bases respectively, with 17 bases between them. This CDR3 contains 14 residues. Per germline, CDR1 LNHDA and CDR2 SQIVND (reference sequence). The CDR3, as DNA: TGTGCCAGTATGTTTCGGGCAGGGGAACAGCCCCAGCATTTT. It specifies CASMFRAGEQPQHF.

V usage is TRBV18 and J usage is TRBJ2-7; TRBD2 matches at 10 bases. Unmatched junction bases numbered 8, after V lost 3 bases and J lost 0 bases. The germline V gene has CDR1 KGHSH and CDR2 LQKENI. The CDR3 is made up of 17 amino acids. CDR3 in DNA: TGTGCCAGCTCACCGGGAGCGGGACTAGCGTTCTCCTACGAGCAGTACTTC. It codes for CASSPGAGLAFSYEQYF. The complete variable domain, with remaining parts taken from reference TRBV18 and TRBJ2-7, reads NAGVMQNPRHLVRRRGQEARLRCSPMKGHSHVYWYRQLPEEGLKFMVYLQKENIIDESGMPKERFSAEFPKEGPSILRIQQVVRGDSAAYFCASSPGAGLAFSYEQYFGPGTRLTVT.

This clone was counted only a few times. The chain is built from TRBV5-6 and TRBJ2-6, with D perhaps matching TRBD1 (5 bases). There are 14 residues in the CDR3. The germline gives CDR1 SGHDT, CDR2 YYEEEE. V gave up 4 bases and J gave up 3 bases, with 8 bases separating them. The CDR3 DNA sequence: TGTGCCAGCAGCCTAGGGGTTGGGGCCAACGTCCTGACTTTC. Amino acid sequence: CASSLGVGANVLTF.

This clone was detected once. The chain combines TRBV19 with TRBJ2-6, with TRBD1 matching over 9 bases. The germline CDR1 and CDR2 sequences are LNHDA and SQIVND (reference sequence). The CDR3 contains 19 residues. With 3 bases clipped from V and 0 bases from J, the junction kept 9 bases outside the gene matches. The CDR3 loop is CASSIVDRGSLSGANVLTF. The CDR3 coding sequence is TGTGCCAGTAGTATTGTGGACAGGGGATCGCTCTCTGGGGCCAACGTCCTGACTTTC.

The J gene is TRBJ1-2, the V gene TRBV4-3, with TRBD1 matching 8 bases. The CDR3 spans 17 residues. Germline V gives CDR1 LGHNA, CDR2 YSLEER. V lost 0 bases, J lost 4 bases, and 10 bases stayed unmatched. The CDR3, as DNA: TGCGCCAGCAGCCAAGAGAGAAGGACAGGGACCATCTATGGCTACACCTTC. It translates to CASSQERRTGTIYGYTF.

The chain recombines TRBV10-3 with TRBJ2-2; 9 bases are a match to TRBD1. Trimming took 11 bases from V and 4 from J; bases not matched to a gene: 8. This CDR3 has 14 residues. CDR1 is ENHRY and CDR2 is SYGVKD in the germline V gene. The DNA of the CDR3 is TGTGCCGGGGCCGGGACAGGGATCACCGGGGAGCTGTTTTTT. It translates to CAGAGTGITGELFF.